The rows below give T cell receptor beta chains drawn from one sample of a study of blood T cell repertoires in COVID-19. Measured with immunoSEQ multiplex PCR; TCRdb has only the in-frame clones, and not every one. Of 45,000 to 55,000 clones in the sample, about 90% were seen once. Specimen: peripheral blood. These receptors all come from a human donor in a cohort sampled during active COVID-19. The CDR3 runs from the conserved cysteine through the conserved F or W. D genes are given only for firm matches. Clone size is not always given. Where it is, it says once, few, many or a class for expanded clones.

clone size | D gene | J gene | V gene | CDR3 DNA | CDR3 protein
. | TRBD1 | TRBJ2-3 | TRBV19 | TGTGCCAGTAGGGGCACCCCCGGGACAGGGGGCACAGATACGCAGTATTTT | CASRGTPGTGGTDTQYF
. | . | TRBJ2-1 | TRBV10-3 | TGTGCCATCAGTGAGTCTTTTCAGGGAATACGCGAGCAGTTCTTC | CAISESFQGIREQFF
. | . | TRBJ2-1 | TRBV4-1 | TGCGCCAGCAGCCAGGGACACGGCCAGAGATCCTACAATGAGCAGTTCTTC | CASSQGHGQRSYNEQFF
. | . | TRBJ2-5 | TRBV6-6 | TGTGCCAGCAGCGCTCCTTTGCGGGACCAAGAGACCCAGTACTTC | CASSAPLRDQETQYF
. | TRBD1 | TRBJ1-5 | TRBV19 | TGTGCCAGTAGTATTCCTGTGACAGGGGGTTATCAGCCCCAGCATTTT | CASSIPVTGGYQPQHF
. | . | TRBJ2-2 | TRBV14 | TGTGCCAGCAGCCCCTATCCGGGGTTGAACACCGGGGAGCTGTTTTTT | CASSPYPGLNTGELFF
. | TRBD2 | TRBJ2-1 | TRBV15 | TGTGCCACCAGCCCCATGGGCGGGAGTTTTCGCAATGAGCAGTTCTTC | CATSPMGGSFRNEQFF
. | . | TRBJ2-1 | TRBV7-3 | TGTGCCAGCAGCTTGTCATCCCGGGGGACTTTCGGACGAGATGAGCAGTTCTTC | CASSLSSRGTFGRDEQFF
. | . | TRBJ1-3 | TRBV9 | TGTGCCAGCAGCGTAGACAGCTCTGGAAACACCATATATTTT | CASSVDSSGNTIYF
few | . | TRBJ1-1 | TRBV2 | TGTGCCAGCAGTGAAGGGGTACGAGGTGAAGCTTTCTTT | CASSEGVRGEAFF
. | TRBD2 | TRBJ2-2 | TRBV5-1 | TGCGCCAGCAACGCCCCCGGGACTAGCGGACCGATCGGGGAGCTGTTTTTT | CASNAPGTSGPIGELFF
. | . | TRBJ2-3 | TRBV12-2 | TGTGCAAGTCGCTTACCCCCTAGCGGGAGGGTCACAGATACGCAGTATTTT | CASRLPPSGRVTDTQYF
. | TRBD2 | TRBJ2-7 | TRBV11-2 | TGTGCCAGCAGCTTAGTCGGGGGGGTTAGCGGGAGTCTTCACGAGCAGTACTTC | CASSLVGGVSGSLHEQYF
. | TRBD1 | TRBJ2-1 | TRBV5-5 | TGTGCCAGCAGCTTAAGGGACAGGGTCTATGAGCAGTTCTTC | CASSLRDRVYEQFF
. | TRBD2 | TRBJ2-3 | TRBV7-3 | TGTGCCAGCAGCTCCTTCGGACTAGCGGGAGATACGCAGTATTTT | CASSSFGLAGDTQYF
. | . | TRBJ1-2 | TRBV5-6 | TGTGCCAGCAGCTTACAGGGTTTTTATGGCTACACCTTC | CASSLQGFYGYTF
once | . | TRBJ1-3 | TRBV14 | TGTGCCAGCAGCCACCTTAATGCCGGGACAAGCTCTGGAAACACCATATATTTT | CASSHLNAGTSSGNTIYF
. | . | TRBJ2-2 | TRBV2 | TGTGCCAGCAGTGAACAGGGGGGAATAGGTACCGGGGAGCTGTTTTTT | CASSEQGGIGTGELFF
. | . | TRBJ1-2 | TRBV14 | TGTGCCAGCAGCCACTCAGGGAAGGGAACGGATGGCTACACCTTC | CASSHSGKGTDGYTF
. | TRBD1 | TRBJ2-7 | TRBV6-6 | TGTGCCAGCAGTTCAGACAGGGCCTACGAGCAGTACTTC | CASSSDRAYEQYF
. | TRBD1 | TRBJ1-1 | TRBV7-6 | TGTGCCAGCAGCCAGGGACAGGGAGCCTCGCGCGAAGCTTTCTTT | CASSQGQGASREAFF
. | . | TRBJ2-7 | TRBV7-2 | TGTGCCAGCAGCTTGGCAGTCCTCTACGAGCAGTACTTC | CASSLAVLYEQYF
. | . | TRBJ2-1 | TRBV7-8 | TGTGCCAGCAGCTTATCCGTGCGGTATTCGCAGTACAATGAGCAGTTCTTC | CASSLSVRYSQYNEQFF
. | TRBD2 | TRBJ2-3 | TRBV3-1/TRBV3-2 | TGTGCCAGCAGCTCTCTAGCGGGAGTTGCAGATACGCAGTATTTT | CASSSLAGVADTQYF
. | . | TRBJ1-1 | TRBV13 | TGTGCCAGCAGCTTCCAGGGGCGAGCTTTCTTT | CASSFQGRAFF
. | TRBD1 | TRBJ2-7 | TRBV28 | TGTGCCAGCAGCTCGGGACAGGGGGGCGAGCAGTACTTC | CASSSGQGGEQYF
few | . | TRBJ2-7 | TRBV5-4 | TGTGCCAGCAGCTCCCTGACAAACGAGCAGTACTTC | CASSSLTNEQYF
. | . | TRBJ1-1 | TRBV11-2 | TGTGCCAGCAGCCTAGACAGGCTGAACACTGAAGCTTTCTTT | CASSLDRLNTEAFF
. | . | TRBJ1-3 | TRBV5-4 | TGTGCCAGCAGCCTGGAGCCCTCTGGAAACACCATATATTTT | CASSLEPSGNTIYF
. | . | TRBJ2-2 | TRBV19 | TGTGCCAGTATGATTCCGGGCGGGGAGCTGTTTTTT | CASMIPGGELFF
once | TRBD1 | TRBJ2-3 | TRBV11-3 | TGTGCCAGCGGATCGACAGGGACAGATACGCAGTATTTT | CASGSTGTDTQYF
. | TRBD1 | TRBJ2-5 | TRBV5-6 | TGTGCCAGCAGCTCCGGGACAGCAGAGACCCAGTACTTC | CASSSGTAETQYF
. | . | TRBJ1-1 | TRBV30 | TGTGCCTGGAGTCTAACAGGGCAGAACACTGAAGCTTTCTTT | CAWSLTGQNTEAFF
. | . | TRBJ1-2 | TRBV5-4 | TGTGCCAGCAGCTTGGGTCACGTGGCTGGCTACACCTTC | CASSLGHVAGYTF
. | . | TRBJ2-7 | TRBV28 | TGTGCCAGCAGTAGCGTACTAGTCTACGAGCAGTACTTC | CASSSVLVYEQYF
few | . | TRBJ2-7 | TRBV6-1 | TGTGCCAGCAGCGAAGTGCAGACTACCGAGCAGTACTTC | CASSEVQTTEQYF
. | . | TRBJ1-1 | TRBV5-4 | TGTGCCAGCAGCCCACGGGGGGGGCTAAAGGACACTGAAGCTTTCTTT | CASSPRGGLKDTEAFF
. | . | TRBJ2-1 | TRBV24-1 | TGTGCCACCAGTGATTCGAGCGGAGGGAGAGGCTCCTACAATGAGCAGTTCTTC | CATSDSSGGRGSYNEQFF
. | TRBD2 | TRBJ2-2 | TRBV3-1/TRBV3-2 | TGTGCCAGCAGCCAAGGACTAGCGTCCGGGGAGCTGTTTTTT | CASSQGLASGELFF
. | . | TRBJ1-2 | TRBV10-2 | TGCGCCAGCAGTGACCCTTCATTGGAGGGATCTATTAGGGGCTACACCTTC | CASSDPSLEGSIRGYTF
. | TRBD1 | TRBJ2-3 | TRBV5-1 | TGCGCCAGCAGCTTGGTAGGGGGCGCGGATACGCAGTATTTT | CASSLVGGADTQYF
. | . | TRBJ2-5 | TRBV7-9 | TGTGCCAGCAGGATTAGACTCATCGGAGAGACCCAGTACTTC | CASRIRLIGETQYF
once | . | TRBJ2-1 | TRBV6-2/TRBV6-3 | TGTGCCAGCAGTTACTGGGGGGACAATGAGCAGTTCTTC | CASSYWGDNEQFF
. | TRBD1 | TRBJ1-5 | TRBV28 | TGTGCCAGCAGTTTAGTAGGATCCGGGACAGGGGGTTATCAGCCCCAGCATTTT | CASSLVGSGTGGYQPQHF
. | TRBD1 | TRBJ2-1 | TRBV5-1 | TGCGCCAGCAGCTTGGCCTCCTGGGACAGAGACAATGAGCAGTTCTTC | CASSLASWDRDNEQFF
. | TRBD2 | TRBJ2-7 | TRBV5-1 | TGCGCCAGCAGCTTTGGGGTAGCGGGATATTACGAGCAGTACTTC | CASSFGVAGYYEQYF
. | . | TRBJ2-7 | TRBV11-2 | TGTGCCAGCAGCTTAAGTGGGAGCTGGTACGAGCAGTACTTC | CASSLSGSWYEQYF
. | TRBD1 | TRBJ2-7 | TRBV27 | TGTGCCAGCAGGGCAGGGGGCAGCTCCTACGAGCAGTACTTC | CASRAGGSSYEQYF
. | TRBD2 | TRBJ2-7 | TRBV28 | TGTGCCAGCAGTTCTCCACCGGGACTAGCGGGAACCTACGAGCAGTACTTC | CASSSPPGLAGTYEQYF
. | . | TRBJ2-7 | TRBV11-2 | TGTGCCAGCAGCTTGTCGGGACTGTTCGCCTACGAGCAGTACTTC | CASSLSGLFAYEQYF
. | . | TRBJ2-5 | TRBV2 | TGTGCCAGCAGCCCGCAATCCGGACAGCAAGAGACCCAGTACTTC | CASSPQSGQQETQYF
. | TRBD1 | TRBJ2-5 | TRBV19 | TGTGCCACCGAACGTCGGACAGGGGGTGGGGAGACCCAGTACTTC | CATERRTGGGETQYF